This T cell receptor (beta chain) was recorded in a study of cytomegalovirus exposure and HLA in healthy donors. Study-level findings and limits: When analyzed later, the rates of TCR association showed variation by HLA locus, with DRB1 the most and HLA-C the fewest. As a later analysis showed, a missense DCLRE1C variant was linked to trimming of TCR beta V- and J-genes.

PCR employed 60 Vbeta and 13 Jbeta primers. Clones were sequenced by immunoSEQ multiplex PCR, and TCRdb holds only the in-frame ones, with some missing. The sample has roughly 190,000 clones, 70% to 85% seen once. Germline CDR1 and CDR2: SNHLY and FYNNEI. Trimming pared 1 base from V and 4 bases from J, leaving 14 bases between. The CDR3 is 16 residues long. As to this clone: Its antigen is still unknown.

The TCR comes from a man between 35 and 55 years old in good health and CMV-seropositive. Sequencing used PBMCs. The chain carries TRBV2 and TRBJ1-3; possibly TRBD1 for D (6 bases). The CDR3 spells CASSEEGGLGGNTIYF. Written as DNA, the CDR3 is TGTGCCAGCAGTGAAGAAGGGGGATTAGGCGGAAACACCATATATTTT.